This T cell receptor (beta chain) was found in a study of CXCR3-negative and CXCR3-positive naive CD8 T cells. Study results and caveats: Hydrophobicity was higher for TRB CDR3s found in CXCR3-positive naive cells than in CXCR3-negative naive cells.

Germline CDR1 is SGHVS and CDR2 is FNYEAQ. The CDR3 contains 16 residues. cDNA libraries for TRB were generated by 5' RACE incorporating UMI labels. Following a re-call of the 5' RACE reads, TCRdb has one entry per CDR3 protein and lacks DNA. Recorded for this sample: about 98,000 distinct CDR3 sequences. To note about this clonotype: The antigen remains undetermined.

This rearrangement joins TRBV7-6 to TRBJ2-2; no DNA is available, so the TRBD1 call from TCRdb remains unchecked. This receptor was taken from a human donor in good health. Some clones in this sample may be carry-over from other donors' samples. The specimen was naive CXCR3+ CD8+ T cells from blood. Subset: CD45RO-CCR7+CD27+CD95- naive CD8+ T cells expressing CXCR3 (TNR3+). The CDR3 region is CASSLPVGGDTGELFF.